This entry lists 23 T cell receptor beta chains sequenced from one sample in a study of T cells after yellow fever vaccination. Using its own MiXCR run on the 5' RACE reads, TCRdb lists one record per CDR3 protein. The table has about 300,000 distinct CDR3 sequences, less than 9.5% seen once. Sequenced here: CD4+ T cells sorted from PBMCs, sampled 5 days after the yellow fever booster vaccination. These receptors were collected from a man younger than 35 who received the YFV17D yellow fever vaccine.

In its sample, this clonotype was seen a few times. The rearrangement joins TRBV20-1 to TRBJ2-1, with D maybe TRBD2 (6 bases). V lost 5 bases, J lost 0 bases, and 14 bases lay in between. The CDR3 is 15 residues long. CDR1 and CDR2 from the germline V gene are DFQATT and SNEGSKA (reference sequence). In DNA, the CDR3 is TGCAGTGCTCCCCTTAGCGGCCGCTCCTACAATGAGCAGTTCTTC. The encoded protein is CSAPLSGRSYNEQFF.

In its sample, this clonotype was seen many times. This chain links TRBV4-3 with TRBJ2-1; no clear D. CDR3 size: 15 residues. Germline V CDR1 and CDR2: LGHNA, YSLEER. V dropped 1 base and J dropped 0 bases, with 7 bases sitting between them. CDR3 amino acids: CASSQGVSSYNEQFF. For the CDR3, the DNA is TGCGCCAGCAGCCAAGGTGTAAGCTCCTACAATGAGCAGTTCTTC.

This clonotype has ten or more counts. The genes are TRBV7-8 and TRBJ2-2; 7 nucleotides agree with TRBD1. Trimming cost V 5 bases and J 3 bases; bases outside gene matches: 9. Germline V gene data show CDR1 as SGHVS and CDR2 as FQNEAQ. The CDR3 has 16 residues. For the CDR3, the DNA is TGTGCCAGCAGCCGGACGACAGGGTTCGACACCGGGGAGCTGTTTTTT. It is translated as CASSRTTGFDTGELFF.

DNA for the CDR3: TGTGCCAGCAGCATCCAGATAGGGGGGGCCGGTGGCTACACCTTC. Residues: CASSIQIGGAGGYTF. J is TRBJ1-2 and V is TRBV7-2; TRBD1 is a possible D gene (6 bases). V was shortened by 5 bases and J by 7 bases, with 20 bases between the two germline ends. Per the germline V gene, CDR1 is SGHTA and CDR2 is FQGNSA. This CDR3 region has 15 residues.

The rearrangement uses TRBV5-1 and TRBJ2-7; D remains unclear. Germline V gives CDR1 SGHRS, CDR2 YFSETQ. The CDR3 runs 11 residues. The V gene lost 5 bases and the J gene lost 7 bases, with 10 bases spanning the gap. In nucleotides, the CDR3 is TGCGCCAGCAGTATCTATCGGGAGCAGTACTTC. It translates to CASSIYREQYF.

There are a few counts of this clonotype. This sequence joins TRBV4-2 and TRBJ2-5; D uncertain. V was trimmed by 0 bases and J by 1 base, leaving 6 bases between them. CDR1 is LGHNA and CDR2 is YNFKEQ in the germline V gene. The CDR3 totals 14 residues. CDR3 region: CASSQDTSQETQYF. DNA of the CDR3: TGTGCCAGCAGCCAAGATACCAGCCAAGAGACCCAGTACTTC.

The chain has TRBV28 and TRBJ1-6, with D uncertain. The germline gives CDR1 MDHEN, CDR2 SYDVKM. V lost 8 bases and J 10 bases, leaving 15 bases between the germline ends. The CDR3 covers 13 residues. CDR3 nucleotide sequence: TGTGCCAGCGGCTCACGGTTCGGGTCACCCCTCCACTTT. Its protein product is CASGSRFGSPLHF. The whole variable domain, filled in from reference TRBV28 and TRBJ1-6, reads DVKVTQSSRYLVKRTGEKVFLECVQDMDHENMFWYRQDPGLGLRLIYFSYDVKMKEKGDIPEGYSVSREKKERFSLILESASTNQTSMYLCASGSRFGSPLHFGNGTRLTVT.

This clonotype was seen at least ten times. The rearrangement links TRBV7-2 to TRBJ2-5; 11 bases match TRBD2. Germline assignment: CDR1 SGHTA and CDR2 FQGNSA. After removal of 5 bases from V and 1 base from J, the junction contained 12 bases not matched to a gene. The CDR3 runs to 18 residues. CDR3 amino acids: CASSPMGISGGGQETQYF. The DNA of the CDR3 is TGTGCCAGCAGCCCCATGGGGATTAGCGGGGGGGGCCAAGAGACCCAGTACTTC.

V gene TRBV7-8 combines with J gene TRBJ1-1; 8 positions agree with TRBD1. V trimming: 1 base; J trimming: 0 bases; junction bases outside the gene matches: 4. Germline V gene sequence: CDR1 SGHVS, CDR2 FQNEAQ. The CDR3 runs 16 residues. Here the CDR3 reads CASSLVGTGLNTEAFF. The CDR3 DNA reads as TGTGCCAGCAGCTTAGTCGGGACAGGACTGAACACTGAAGCTTTCTTT.

The chain couples TRBV6-1 to TRBJ2-1, with TRBD1 matching over 10 bases. The CDR3 totals 15 residues. Germline CDR1 is MNHNS and CDR2 is SASEGT. The J segment lost 8 bases and the V segment lost 6 bases, leaving 10 bases of the junction unmatched. The DNA for the CDR3 is TGTGCCAGCAGACACCGGGACAGGGGTTGGCATGAGCAGTTCTTC. This codes for CASRHRDRGWHEQFF.

The chain joins TRBV7-9 to TRBJ1-6; 7 bases match TRBD1. V dropped 5 bases and J dropped 11; count of bases not matched to a gene: 6. The CDR3 consists of 13 residues. Germline CDR1 SEHNR, CDR2 FQNEAQ (reference sequence). The DNA for the CDR3 is TGTGCCAGCAGCCTAGACAGGGTGACACCCCTCCACTTT. Translating it yields CASSLDRVTPLHF.

This clonotype turned up a few times. V usage is TRBV2 and J usage is TRBJ2-1; D not certain. This CDR3 comprises 16 residues. V was clipped by 3 bases and J by 5 bases, with 17 bases between them. Germline lookup yields CDR1 SNHLY and CDR2 FYNNEI. This chain's CDR3 is CASSDSWDAHHNEQFF. CDR3 nucleotides: TGTGCCAGCAGTGATTCATGGGATGCCCACCACAATGAGCAGTTCTTC.

The chain carries TRBV2 and TRBJ2-7, with D unresolved. Germline CDR1 is SNHLY and CDR2 is FYNNEI. The ends were cut back, 4 bases at V and 3 bases at J, with 7 bases in the middle. The CDR3 is made up of 12 amino acids. CDR3 nucleotide sequence: TGTGCCAGCAGTGTCCGGAGCTACGAGCAGTACGTC. It yields the protein CASSVRSYEQYV.

This sequence joins TRBV7-9 and TRBJ1-3; D is uncertain. CDR1 and CDR2 (germline): SEHNR, FQNEAQ (reference sequence). The CDR3 is 17 residues long. V was clipped by 1 base and J by 0 bases, with 13 bases between them. CDR3 in DNA: TGTGCCAGCAGCTTAGATGTTGTAACCCTCTCTGGAAACACCATATATTTT. It is translated as CASSLDVVTLSGNTIYF. The whole variable domain, filled in from reference TRBV7-9 and TRBJ1-3, reads DTGVSQNPRHKITKRGQNVTFRCDPISEHNRLYWYRQTLGQGPEFLTYFQNEAQLEKSRLLSDRFSAERPKGSFSTLEIQRTEQGDSAMYLCASSLDVVTLSGNTIYFGEGSWLTVV.

V usage is TRBV14 and J usage is TRBJ2-3; D gene uncertain. Germline V gene sequence: CDR1 SGHDN, CDR2 FVKESK. The CDR3 totals 13 residues. Between the trimmed V and J ends, which lost 2 bases and 4 bases, there was a span of 7 bases. In DNA form, the CDR3 reads TGTGCCAGCAGCCAAAACTCCCCAGATACGCAGTATTTT. Amino acid sequence: CASSQNSPDTQYF. Full variable domain (missing parts from reference TRBV14 and TRBJ2-3): EAGVTQFPSHSVIEKGQTVTLRCDPISGHDNLYWYRRVMGKEIKFLLHFVKESKQDESGMPNNRFLAERTGGTYSTLKVQPAELEDSGVYFCASSQNSPDTQYFGPGTRLTVL.

This clonotype was counted between two and nine times. V usage is TRBV6-6 and J usage is TRBJ1-1; D unresolved. The length of the CDR3 is 14 residues. Germline V CDR1 and CDR2: MNHNY, SVGAGI (reference sequence). The germline V and J ends were trimmed by 6 bases and 0 bases, with 11 bases remaining between them. The CDR3 DNA reads as TGTGCCAGCAGATTAAGGCGTTTGAACACTGAAGCTTTCTTT. Translation gives CASRLRRLNTEAFF.

The chain links TRBV2 to TRBJ2-3; 10 positions match TRBD1. This CDR3 has 15 amino acids. The germline CDR1 and CDR2 sequences are SNHLY and FYNNEI. The V gene end was trimmed by 7 bases and the J gene end by 6 bases; junction bases not matched to a gene: 10. CDR3 amino acids: CASTGQGFLGDTQYF. For the CDR3, the DNA is TGTGCCAGCACGGGACAGGGGTTTTTAGGGGATACGCAGTATTTT. Filled out from reference TRBV2 and TRBJ2-3, the complete variable domain reads EPEVTQTPSHQVTQMGQEVILRCVPISNHLYFYWYRQILGQKVEFLVSFYNNEISEKSEIFDDQFSVERPDGSNFTLKIRSTKLEDSAMYFCASTGQGFLGDTQYFGPGTRLTVL.

There are a few counts of this clonotype. The chain couples TRBV5-6 to TRBJ1-2; a weak D match, TRBD1 (6 bases). The V gene's germline CDR1 is SGHDT and CDR2 YYEEEE. There are 13 residues in the CDR3. Trimming pared 0 bases from V and 7 bases from J, leaving 10 bases between. The CDR3 loop reads CASSLAAGVGYTF. The CDR3 region has the DNA TGTGCCAGCAGCTTGGCCGCAGGGGTTGGCTACACCTTC.

This clonotype came up many times. The V and J genes are TRBV7-2 and TRBJ2-2, with D uncertain. The CDR3 contains 15 residues. The germline gives CDR1 SGHTA, CDR2 FQGNSA. V dropped 5 bases and J dropped 1 base, with 11 bases sitting between them. The DNA for the CDR3 is TGTGCCAGCAGCCCCATATCCTGGAACACCGGGGAGCTGTTTTTT. Translated, it gives CASSPISWNTGELFF.

The CDR3: CASSVGWTPPYNEQFF. The CDR3 coding sequence is TGTGCCAGCAGCGTAGGTTGGACACCCCCCTACAATGAGCAGTTCTTC. The chain recombines TRBV9 with TRBJ2-1; weak D call: TRBD1 (5 bases). This CDR3 region has 16 residues. Germline loops: CDR1 SGDLS, CDR2 YYNGEE. With 0 bases removed from V and 2 bases from J, the gap between germline ends came to 12 bases.

The CDR3 DNA reads as TGTGCCAGCAATCGAGACAACCTCAATCAGCCCCAGCATTTT. Its translation is CASNRDNLNQPQHF. This chain joins TRBV6-1 and TRBJ1-5; D not certain. The ends were cut back, 7 bases at V and 3 bases at J, with 13 bases in the middle. The CDR3 has 14 amino acids. CDR1 MNHNS and CDR2 SASEGT come from the germline V gene.

The table lists this clonotype with a few counts. The V gene is TRBV20-1, the J gene TRBJ1-1; TRBD1 agrees at 10 bases. Trimming cost V 2 bases and J 4 bases; bases outside gene matches: 10. Per the germline V gene, CDR1 is DFQATT and CDR2 is SNEGSKA (reference sequence). The CDR3 contains 16 residues. The CDR3 region is CSARFVDRGDGTEAFF. DNA of the CDR3: TGCAGTGCTAGATTTGTGGACAGGGGGGACGGCACTGAAGCTTTCTTT.

Comments on this clonotype: A much more abundant neighbour one base away suggests this may be a read error. The genes are TRBV4-1 and TRBJ1-2; D is uncertain. This CDR3 is 15 amino acids long. From germline, CDR1 is MGHRA and CDR2 YSYEKL. The CDR3 DNA reads as TGCGCCAGCAGCCAAGACCCCGCGCCGGACTATGGCTGCACCTTC. Its protein is CASSQDPAPDYGCTF.